These 5 T cell receptor beta chains came from one sample sequenced in a study of blood T cell repertoires in COVID-19. The table came from immunoSEQ multiplex PCR; TCRdb's copy has only in-frame clones and leaves some out. The table has over 75,000 clones, around nine tenths seen once. What was sequenced was peripheral blood. The receptors were gathered from a woman of 80 years or more with acute or convalescent COVID-19.

V usage is TRBV29-1 and J usage is TRBJ1-4; D might be TRBD1 (6 bases). The V and J ends lost 6 bases and 7 bases respectively, with 12 bases between them. The CDR3 contains 12 residues. CDR1 and CDR2 from the germline V gene are SQVTM and ANQGSEA. The CDR3, as DNA: TGCAGCGTGCAGGGGAGGGGTGAAAAACTGTTTTTT. Its protein is CSVQGRGEKLFF.

V is TRBV9 and J is TRBJ1-1; D is ambiguous. Germline V lookup: CDR1 SGDLS, CDR2 YYNGEE. Trimming cost V 3 bases and J 4 bases, with 10 bases left between them. The CDR3 has 13 amino acids. CDR3 amino acids: CASSARFSTEAFF. The CDR3 region has the DNA TGTGCCAGCAGCGCCCGTTTTAGCACTGAAGCTTTCTTT. Together with reference TRBV9 and TRBJ1-1, the CDR3 gives the full variable domain: DSGVTQTPKHLITATGQRVTLRCSPRSGDLSVYWYQQSLDQGLQFLIQYYNGEERAKGNILERFSAQQFPDLHSELNLSSLELGDSALYFCASSARFSTEAFFGQGTRLTVV.

This clone was seen just once. V is TRBV7-9 and J is TRBJ1-2; 7 bases are a match to TRBD1. CDR1 is SEHNR, CDR2 FQNEAQ, per germline (reference sequence). The V gene end was trimmed by 2 bases and the J gene end by 8 bases; junction bases not matched to a gene: 2. The CDR3 loop spans 12 amino acids. The CDR3 loop reads CASSLTGAGYTF. In nucleotides, the CDR3 is TGTGCCAGCAGCTTAACAGGGGCGGGCTACACCTTC. Based on the CDR3 plus reference TRBV7-9 and TRBJ1-2, the full variable domain is DTGVSQNPRHKITKRGQNVTFRCDPISEHNRLYWYRQTLGQGPEFLTYFQNEAQLEKSRLLSDRFSAERPKGSFSTLEIQRTEQGDSAMYLCASSLTGAGYTFGSGTRLTVV.

This rearrangement joins TRBV19 to TRBJ2-3, with D tentatively TRBD1 (7 bases). The CDR3 has 14 amino acids. Between the trimmed V and J ends, which lost 4 bases and 3 bases, there was a span of 11 bases. In germline, CDR1 is LNHDA, CDR2 SQIVND (reference sequence). The CDR3 sequence is CASSKTGTTDTQYF. DNA for the CDR3: TGTGCCAGTAGTAAGACAGGGACTACAGATACGCAGTATTTT.

In regard to this clone: At one of its ends the junction is not consistent with the germline gene, which may arise from a read error. The chain employs TRBV28 and TRBJ2-1; 12 nucleotides line up with TRBD1. CDR1 and CDR2 from the germline V gene are MDHEN and SYDVKM. The length of the CDR3 is 14 residues. CDR3 sequence (DNA): TGTGCCAGCAGTTTTACCGGGACAGGGGGCGGCGGAATCTTC. Translating gives CASSFTGTGGGGIF.